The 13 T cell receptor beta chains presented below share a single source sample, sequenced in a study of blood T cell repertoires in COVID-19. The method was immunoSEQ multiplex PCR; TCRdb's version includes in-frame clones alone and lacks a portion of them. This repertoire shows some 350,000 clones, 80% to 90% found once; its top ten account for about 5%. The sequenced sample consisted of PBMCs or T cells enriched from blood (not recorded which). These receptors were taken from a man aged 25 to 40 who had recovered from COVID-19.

The CDR3 DNA sequence: TGTGCCAGCAGTTTATGGTCAGGACTAGCGGGGACAAATGAGCAGTTCTTC. Its translation is CASSLWSGLAGTNEQFF. The chain is built from TRBV27 and TRBJ2-1; 12 bases fit TRBD2. With 1 base clipped from V and 7 bases from J, the junction kept 8 bases outside the gene matches. The CDR3 totals 17 residues. Germline assignment: CDR1 MNHEY and CDR2 SMNVEV (reference sequence).

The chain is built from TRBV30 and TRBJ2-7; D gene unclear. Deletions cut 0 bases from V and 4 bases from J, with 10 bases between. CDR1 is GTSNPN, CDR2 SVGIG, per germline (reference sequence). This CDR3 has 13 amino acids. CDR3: CAWSVSLPYEQYF. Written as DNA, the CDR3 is TGTGCCTGGAGTGTATCACTCCCATACGAGCAGTACTTC.

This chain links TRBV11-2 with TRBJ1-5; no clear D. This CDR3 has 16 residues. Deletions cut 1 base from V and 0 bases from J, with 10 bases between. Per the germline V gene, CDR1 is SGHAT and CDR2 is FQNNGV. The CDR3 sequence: CASSLVPGDSNQPQHF. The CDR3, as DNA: TGTGCCAGCAGCTTAGTTCCAGGCGATAGCAATCAGCCCCAGCATTTT.

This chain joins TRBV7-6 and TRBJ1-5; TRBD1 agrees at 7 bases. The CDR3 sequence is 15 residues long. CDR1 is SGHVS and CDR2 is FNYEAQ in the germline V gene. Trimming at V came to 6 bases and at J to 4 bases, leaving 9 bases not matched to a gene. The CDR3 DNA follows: TGTGCCAGCAGTTGCGGACAGGTCGGAAATCAGCCCCAGCATTTT. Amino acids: CASSCGQVGNQPQHF.

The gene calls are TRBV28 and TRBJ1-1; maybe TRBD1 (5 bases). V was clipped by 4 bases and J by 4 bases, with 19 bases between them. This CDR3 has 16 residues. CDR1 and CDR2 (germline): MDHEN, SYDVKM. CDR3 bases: TGTGCCAGCAGTTCCCTGTGGGGCAGGAGAGTCACTGAAGCTTTCTTT. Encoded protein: CASSSLWGRRVTEAFF.

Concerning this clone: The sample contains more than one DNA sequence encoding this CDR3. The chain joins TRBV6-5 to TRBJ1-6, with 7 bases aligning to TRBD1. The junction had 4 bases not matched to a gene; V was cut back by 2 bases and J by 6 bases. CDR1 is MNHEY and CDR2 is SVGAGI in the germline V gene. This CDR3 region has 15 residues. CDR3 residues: CASSYAGTANSPLHF. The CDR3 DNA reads TGTGCCAGCAGTTACGCCGGGACAGCTAATTCACCCCTCCACTTT.

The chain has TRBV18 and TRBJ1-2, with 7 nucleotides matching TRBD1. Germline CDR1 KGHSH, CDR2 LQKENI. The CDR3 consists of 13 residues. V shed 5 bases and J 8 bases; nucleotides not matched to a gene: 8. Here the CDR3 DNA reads TGTGCCAGCTCAGCCCGACAGGGACAAGGCTACACCTTC. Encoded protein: CASSARQGQGYTF.

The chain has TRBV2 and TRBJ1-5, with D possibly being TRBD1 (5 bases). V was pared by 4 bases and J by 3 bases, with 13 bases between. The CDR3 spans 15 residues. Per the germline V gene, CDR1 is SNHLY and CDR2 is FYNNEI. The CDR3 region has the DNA TGTGCCAGCAGTGGGATCGACAGCACCAATCAGCCCCAGCATTTT. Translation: CASSGIDSTNQPQHF. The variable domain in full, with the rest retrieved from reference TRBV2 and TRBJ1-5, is EPEVTQTPSHQVTQMGQEVILRCVPISNHLYFYWYRQILGQKVEFLVSFYNNEISEKSEIFDDQFSVERPDGSNFTLKIRSTKLEDSAMYFCASSGIDSTNQPQHFGDGTRLSIL.

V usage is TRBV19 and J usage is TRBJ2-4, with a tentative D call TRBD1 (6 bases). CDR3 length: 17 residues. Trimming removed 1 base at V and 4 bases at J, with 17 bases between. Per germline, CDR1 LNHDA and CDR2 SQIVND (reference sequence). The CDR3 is CASSIGSGEKGKNIQYF. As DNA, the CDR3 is TGTGCCAGTAGTATAGGGTCAGGGGAAAAGGGGAAAAACATTCAGTACTTC.

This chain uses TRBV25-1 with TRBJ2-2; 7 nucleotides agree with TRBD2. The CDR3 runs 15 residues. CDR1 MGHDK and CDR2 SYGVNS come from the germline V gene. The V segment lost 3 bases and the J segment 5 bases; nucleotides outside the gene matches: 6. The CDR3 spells CASSEGGGRTGELFF. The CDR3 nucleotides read TGTGCCAGCAGTGAGGGCGGGGGTAGGACCGGGGAGCTGTTTTTT.

The CDR3: CASSPDRQGNNEKLFF. The CDR3, as DNA: TGTGCCAGCTCACCAGATAGACAGGGGAATAATGAAAAACTGTTTTTT. The chain joins TRBV18 to TRBJ1-4, with 8 positions matching TRBD1. The germline V gene encodes CDR1 KGHSH and CDR2 LQKENI. CDR3 size: 16 residues. V was pared by 2 bases and J by 4 bases, with 6 bases of the junction left unmatched.

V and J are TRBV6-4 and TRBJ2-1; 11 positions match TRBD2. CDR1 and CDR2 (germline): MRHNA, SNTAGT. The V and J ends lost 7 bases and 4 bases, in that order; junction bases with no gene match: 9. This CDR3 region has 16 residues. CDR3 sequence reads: CASILISGGEYNEQFF. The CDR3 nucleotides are TGTGCCAGCATTCTAATTAGCGGGGGGGAGTACAATGAGCAGTTCTTC.

CDR3 residues: CASSSRANNEQFF. The CDR3 DNA is TGTGCCAGCAGTTCGAGAGCTAACAATGAGCAGTTCTTC. The V and J genes are TRBV9 and TRBJ2-1, with D unresolved. Trimming shortened V by 5 bases and J by 5 bases, and 11 bases separated the two germline ends. The CDR3 runs to 13 residues. Per germline, CDR1 SGDLS and CDR2 YYNGEE.